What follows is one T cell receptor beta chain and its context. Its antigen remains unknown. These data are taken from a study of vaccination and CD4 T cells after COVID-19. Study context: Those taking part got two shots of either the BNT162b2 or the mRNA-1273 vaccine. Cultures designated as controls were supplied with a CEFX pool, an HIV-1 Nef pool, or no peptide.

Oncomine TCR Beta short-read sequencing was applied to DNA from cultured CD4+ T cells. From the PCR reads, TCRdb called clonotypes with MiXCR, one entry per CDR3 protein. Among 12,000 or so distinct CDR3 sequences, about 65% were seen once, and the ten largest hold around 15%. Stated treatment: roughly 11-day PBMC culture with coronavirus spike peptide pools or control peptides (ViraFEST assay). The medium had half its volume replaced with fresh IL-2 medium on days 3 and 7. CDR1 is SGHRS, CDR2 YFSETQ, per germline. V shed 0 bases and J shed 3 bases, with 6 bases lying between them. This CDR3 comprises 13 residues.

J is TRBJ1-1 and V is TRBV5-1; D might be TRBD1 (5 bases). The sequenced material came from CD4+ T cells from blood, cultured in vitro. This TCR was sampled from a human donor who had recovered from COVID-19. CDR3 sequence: CASSLEQDTEAFF. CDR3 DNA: TGCGCCAGCAGCTTGGAACAGGACACTGAAGCTTTCTTT.